This paragraph reports one T cell receptor beta chain. Its antigen specificity is not known. No base qualities exist here, and no much larger clone lies one base off it. This entry belongs to a study of early T cells in non-severe SARS-CoV-2 infection (dated by TCRdb to the early 2020s). For the wider study: TCR sequencing used bulk RNA from unsorted whole blood, so alpha and beta chains could not be paired. Overall study outcomes, separate from this receptor: VDJdb matching was skewed toward anti-spike CD8 responses, so virus-specific expansions were likely underestimated and private and CD4 specificities were missed.

Taken from cysteine to phenylalanine, the CDR3 has 16 residues. Only the CDR3 DNA is retained, 48 bases long and in frame from the first base. V ends up 0 bases short and J 4 bases short, with an unmatched junction base count of 6. In the germline V gene, CDR1 corresponds to SGHAT and CDR2 to FQNNGV. Library preparation employed 5' RACE. These reads were obtained on a NextSeq 500. The TCR library protocol attached unique molecular identifiers to individual cDNA molecules to correct for sequencing error and PCR bias. Both TCR alpha and beta chains were sequenced, and tight co-correlation was observed between alpha and beta sequence abundances in each sample. The study's processing was this. Decombinator V4 was used to annotate the V gene, J gene and CDR3 of the TCR sequences. TCRs were defined as expanded if a significant change between any two time points was detected under a Poisson model with p below 0.0001. TCR abundances were normalised to the total number of TCRs sequenced per sample and expressed as counts per million. TRAV1-2 paired with TRAJ12, TRAJ20 or TRAJ33 defined MAIT TCRs, while TRAV10 paired with TRAJ18 defined iNKT TCRs. VDJdb, accessed on 1 November 2021, was searched for TCRs annotated for CMV, EBV and SARS-CoV-2, and TCRs annotated for more than one antigen were excluded. TCRdb ran its own pipeline on the public reads, namely fastp trimming at Q25 and MiXCR clone calling, and kept in-frame beta chains. Rows with a matching CDR3 protein are joined into one entry that keeps the most common DNA and genes. TCRdb's processing, not the authors', yielded these V and J calls. Present in this sample are 50,000 to 80,000 distinct CDR3 sequences, less than 5% of which were seen just once. Around 4.9% of the sample is held by the ten biggest clonotypes.

This was a case-control study nested in a cohort of healthcare workers in London, UK, who had nasopharyngeal swab PCR tests and blood samples taken every week. Between 23 and 31 March 2020, the week of the UK lockdown, healthcare workers were enrolled and then followed up weekly for as long as 16 weeks. The sample consisted of whole blood. The rearranged segments are TRBV11-2 and TRBJ1-2; 9 middle bases align to TRBD1. This clonotype was sampled from an adult who was a healthcare worker with PCR-confirmed SARS-CoV-2 infection or an uninfected control (not recorded which). The CDR3 sequence is CASSLDGTGSPYGYTF. The DNA sequence is as follows: TGTGCCAGCAGCTTAGATGGGACAGGGAGCCCCTATGGCTACACCTTC.